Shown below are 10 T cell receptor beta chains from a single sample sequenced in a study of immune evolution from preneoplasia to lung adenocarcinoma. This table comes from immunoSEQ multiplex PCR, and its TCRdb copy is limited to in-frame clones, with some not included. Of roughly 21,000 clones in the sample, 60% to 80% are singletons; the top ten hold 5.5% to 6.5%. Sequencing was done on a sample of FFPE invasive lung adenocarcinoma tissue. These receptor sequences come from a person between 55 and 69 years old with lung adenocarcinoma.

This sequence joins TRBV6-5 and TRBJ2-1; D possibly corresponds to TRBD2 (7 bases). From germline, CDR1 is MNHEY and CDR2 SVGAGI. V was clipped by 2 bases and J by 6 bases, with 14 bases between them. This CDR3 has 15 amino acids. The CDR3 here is CASSYQGAGANEQFF. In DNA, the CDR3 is TGTGCCAGCAGTTACCAAGGGGCGGGGGCCAATGAGCAGTTCTTC.

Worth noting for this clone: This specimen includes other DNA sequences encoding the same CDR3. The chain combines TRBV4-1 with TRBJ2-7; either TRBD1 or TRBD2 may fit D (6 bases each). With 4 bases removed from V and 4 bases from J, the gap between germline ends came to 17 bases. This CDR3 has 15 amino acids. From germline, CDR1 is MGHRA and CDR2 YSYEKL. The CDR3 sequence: CASSPSSTGRYEQYF. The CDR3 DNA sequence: TGCGCCAGCAGCCCTTCGTCAACAGGGAGGTACGAGCAGTACTTC.

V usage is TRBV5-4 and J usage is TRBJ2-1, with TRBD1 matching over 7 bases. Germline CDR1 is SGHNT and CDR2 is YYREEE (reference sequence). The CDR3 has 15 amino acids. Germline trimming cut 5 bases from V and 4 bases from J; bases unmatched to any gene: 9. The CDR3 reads CASSSPGQIYNEQFF. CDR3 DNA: TGTGCCAGCAGTTCACCGGGACAGATTTACAATGAGCAGTTCTTC.

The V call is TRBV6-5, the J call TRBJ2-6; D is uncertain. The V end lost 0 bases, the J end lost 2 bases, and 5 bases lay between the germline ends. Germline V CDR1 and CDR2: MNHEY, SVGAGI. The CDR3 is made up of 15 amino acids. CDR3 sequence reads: CASSYSKAGANVLTF. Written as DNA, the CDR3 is TGTGCCAGCAGTTACTCCAAGGCTGGGGCCAACGTCCTGACTTTC.

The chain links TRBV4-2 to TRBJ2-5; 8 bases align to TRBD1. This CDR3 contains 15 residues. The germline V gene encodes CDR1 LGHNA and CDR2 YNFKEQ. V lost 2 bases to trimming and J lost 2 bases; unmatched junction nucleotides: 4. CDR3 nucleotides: TGTGCCAGCAGCCAAAGAAACAGGGGGCAAGAGACCCAGTACTTC. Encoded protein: CASSQRNRGQETQYF.

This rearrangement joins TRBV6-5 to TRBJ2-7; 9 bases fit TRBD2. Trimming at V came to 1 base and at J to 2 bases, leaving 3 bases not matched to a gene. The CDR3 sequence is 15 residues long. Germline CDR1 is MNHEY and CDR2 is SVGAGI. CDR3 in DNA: TGTGCCAGCAGTTACTGGCGGGGGGGGCCCTACGAGCAGTACTTC. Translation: CASSYWRGGPYEQYF.

This CDR3 is CASSQDLSREAFF. The CDR3 DNA sequence: TGTGCCAGCAGCCAAGATCTAAGCAGGGAAGCTTTCTTT. V is TRBV4-2 and J is TRBJ1-1; D is unclear. V was pared by 0 bases and J by 8 bases, with 10 bases between. CDR1 is LGHNA and CDR2 is YNFKEQ in the germline V gene. This CDR3 spans 13 amino acids.

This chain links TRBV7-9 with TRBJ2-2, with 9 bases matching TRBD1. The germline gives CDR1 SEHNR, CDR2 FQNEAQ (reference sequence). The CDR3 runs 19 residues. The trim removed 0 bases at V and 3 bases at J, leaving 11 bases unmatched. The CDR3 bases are TGTGCCAGCAGCTTAGCTATGGCGGGGACAGGGCCCTACACCGGGGAGCTGTTTTTT. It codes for CASSLAMAGTGPYTGELFF. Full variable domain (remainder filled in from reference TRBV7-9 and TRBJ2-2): DTGVSQNPRHKITKRGQNVTFRCDPISEHNRLYWYRQTLGQGPEFLTYFQNEAQLEKSRLLSDRFSAERPKGSFSTLEIQRTEQGDSAMYLCASSLAMAGTGPYTGELFFGEGSRLTVL.

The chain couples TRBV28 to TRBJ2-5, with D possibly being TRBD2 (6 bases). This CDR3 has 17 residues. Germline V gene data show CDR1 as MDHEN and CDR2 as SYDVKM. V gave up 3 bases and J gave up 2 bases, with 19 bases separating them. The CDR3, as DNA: TGTGCCAGCAGTTTGGAGGGCCGGGGACCGATACAAGAGACCCAGTACTTC. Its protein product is CASSLEGRGPIQETQYF.

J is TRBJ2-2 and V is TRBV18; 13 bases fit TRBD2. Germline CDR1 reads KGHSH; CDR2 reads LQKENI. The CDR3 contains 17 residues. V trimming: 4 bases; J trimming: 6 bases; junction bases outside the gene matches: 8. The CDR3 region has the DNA TGTGCCAGCTCACTCTCGGGACTAGCGGGATTCGCCGGGGAGCTGTTTTTT. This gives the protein CASSLSGLAGFAGELFF.